The rows below give T cell receptor beta chains drawn from one sample of a study of T cell repertoires in cytomegalovirus infection. TCRdb processed the reads anew with MiXCR; each CDR3 protein has one entry. The sample includes about a million distinct CDR3 sequences, about a third of them seen just once. These receptors' antigens are unknown. The specimen was cultured CD8+ T cells from PBMCs, collected from culture after CMV antigen stimulation. These receptors were obtained from a human donor in good health (CMV status not recorded). Some clones in this sample may be carry-over from other donors' samples. Both conserved end residues are part of each CDR3. The D gene is left open where the match is weak. Clone size, where shown, is once, few, many, or a class for clones that have expanded.

clone size,J gene,V gene,D gene,CDR3 DNA,CDR3 protein
-,TRBJ2-1,TRBV6-5,-,TGTGCCAGCAGTTATTGGGCTGACGGTGGCAATGAGCAGTTCTTC,CASSYWADGGNEQFF
-,TRBJ1-4,TRBV7-8,-,TGTGCCAGCAGCTTAGAGGGTGGGGGGGTGGAAAAACTGTTTTTT,CASSLEGGGVEKLFF
many,TRBJ2-1,TRBV7-2,-,TGTGCCAGCAGCTTGTGGACACAAGCCTACAATGAGCAGTTCTTC,CASSLWTQAYNEQFF
-,TRBJ2-1,TRBV27,-,TGTGCCAGCAGCTTGGGGTCAGGGGCCTTCAATGAGCAGTTCTTC,CASSLGSGAFNEQFF
-,TRBJ2-7,TRBV7-6,TRBD1,TGTGCCAGCAGCCAAACAGGGGGCAGCGAGGACGAGCAGTACTTC,CASSQTGGSEDEQYF
few,TRBJ2-3,TRBV7-9,TRBD2,TGTGCCAGCAGGTATAGCGGGGGGCCAAACACAGATACGCAGTATTTT,CASRYSGGPNTDTQYF
few,TRBJ2-1,TRBV7-6,-,TGTGCCAGCACCAGAGAGGGGGGTCTTTACAATGAGCAGTTCTTC,CASTREGGLYNEQFF
-,TRBJ2-1,TRBV20-1,TRBD2,TGCAGTGCTAGAGATAGGGCGGGGGACCTCTACAATGAGCAGTTCTTC,CSARDRAGDLYNEQFF
-,TRBJ2-6,TRBV3-1,-,TGTGCCAGCAGCCAAGGGGCGTATGGGGCCAACGTCCTGACTTTC,CASSQGAYGANVLTF
once,TRBJ1-6,TRBV5-1,TRBD1,TGCGCCAGCAGCGGGACAGGGGAACCCCTCCACTTT,CASSGTGEPLHF
once,TRBJ1-2,TRBV6-1,-,TGTGCCAGCAGTGAAAGTCACCATGGCTACACCTTC,CASSESHHGYTF
few,TRBJ2-1,TRBV10-3,-,TGTGCCATCAGTGAACTGACCCCCTCTCTGTACAATGAGCAGTTCTTC,CAISELTPSLYNEQFF
few,TRBJ2-3,TRBV19,TRBD2,TGTGCCAGTACCCCCTATGGGGGGGGCACAGATACGCAGTATTTT,CASTPYGGGTDTQYF
-,TRBJ1-2,TRBV7-8,-,TGTGCCAGCAGCCTGGGGAGGGACCCCCGCTACACCTTC,CASSLGRDPRYTF
few,TRBJ1-1,TRBV4-1,TRBD1,TGCGCCAGCAGCCAAGAACCGACAGGGGGCACTGAAGCTTTCTTT,CASSQEPTGGTEAFF
-,TRBJ2-1,TRBV6-1,TRBD2,TGTGCCAGCAGTGAATTAATTAGCGGGGGGTACAATGAGCAGTTCTTC,CASSELISGGYNEQFF
-,TRBJ2-5,TRBV20-1,TRBD1,TGCAGTGCTACCGACAGGGAAGGGACCCAGTACTTC,CSATDREGTQYF
few,TRBJ1-6,TRBV20-1,TRBD1,TGCAGTGCTTGGACAGGGGGAAGAGGTTCACCCCTCCACTTT,CSAWTGGRGSPLHF
-,TRBJ1-1,TRBV29-1,-,TGCAGCGTTCCCTTGGGGCCTGAAGCTTTCTTT,CSVPLGPEAFF
few,TRBJ2-7,TRBV7-6,TRBD2,TGTGCCAGCAGCTTAGCTGCGGGGGGGAGCGAGCAGTACTTC,CASSLAAGGSEQYF
-,TRBJ2-2,TRBV4-2,-,TGTGCCAGCAGCCAAGACGACTATCCGAACACCGGGGAGCTGTTTTTT,CASSQDDYPNTGELFF
few,TRBJ2-6,TRBV20-1,-,TGCAGTGCTAGAGGGAAAGGGGGGCCTGGGGCCAACGTCCTGACTTTC,CSARGKGGPGANVLTF
few,TRBJ2-6,TRBV6-1,-,TGTGCCAGCAGCCGGACACCTGATGGGGCCAACGTCCTGACTTTC,CASSRTPDGANVLTF
-,TRBJ2-1,TRBV15,TRBD2,TGTGCCACCAGTGCCGGGACTAGCACAGACAATGAGCAGTTCTTC,CATSAGTSTDNEQFF
few,TRBJ1-5,TRBV7-8,-,TGTGCCAGCAGCCCCCGAGCTTACGGTGGGGGAGCGGGTCAGCCCCAGCATTTT,CASSPRAYGGGAGQPQHF
few,TRBJ2-1,TRBV12-5,TRBD2,TGTGCTAGTGGTTTGGTACTGGCTAGCGGGGGAGACAATGAGCAGTTCTTC,CASGLVLASGGDNEQFF
many,TRBJ1-1,TRBV12-3/TRBV12-4,-,TGTGCCAGCAGTCCCAGCTGGGGCACTGAAGCTTTCTTT,CASSPSWGTEAFF
few,TRBJ1-1,TRBV20-1,-,TGCAGTGCCCCCCCCCAGGGAGTTTTCACTGAAGCTTTCTTT,CSAPPQGVFTEAFF
many,TRBJ1-4,TRBV7-9,-,TGTGCCAGCAGTTTCCTTGCAACTAATGAAAAACTGTTTTTT,CASSFLATNEKLFF